The present T cell receptor (beta chain) was sequenced within a study of T cells in Graves' hyperthyroidism and ophthalmopathy. Study-wide findings and caveats: In blood, most of the thyroid clonotypes expanded above 0.001 were also present. Stable hyperthyroidism was told apart from ophthalmopathy by a model built on 13 V-J features.

This clonotype was recorded at least ten times. The antigen remains unidentified. Amplified regions were TCR beta CDR3 sequences from RNA transcripts. Carried out on the TCR CDR3, a first-round RT-PCR used the HTBI primer set. TCRdb ran MiXCR on the multiplex PCR reads and lists one entry per CDR3 protein. The sample contains roughly 650,000 distinct CDR3 sequences, roughly 15% of which appear only once. Trimming at V came to 10 bases and at J to 1 base, leaving 12 bases not matched to a gene. The CDR3 covers 15 residues. Germline assignment: CDR1 SNHLY and CDR2 FYNNEI. Any patient presenting with uncontrolled infection, other autoimmune disease, pregnancy or lactation was left out. PBMCs were sourced from more than 9 ml fresh peripheral blood.

The V and J genes are TRBV2 and TRBJ1-1; 7 bases line up with TRBD1. Material: blood. The receptor's source is a woman in her forties with Graves' ophthalmopathy. The CDR3 DNA is TGTGCCACCGGGACAGATCAGCTTCCGAACACTGAAGCTTTCTTT. This encodes CATGTDQLPNTEAFF.